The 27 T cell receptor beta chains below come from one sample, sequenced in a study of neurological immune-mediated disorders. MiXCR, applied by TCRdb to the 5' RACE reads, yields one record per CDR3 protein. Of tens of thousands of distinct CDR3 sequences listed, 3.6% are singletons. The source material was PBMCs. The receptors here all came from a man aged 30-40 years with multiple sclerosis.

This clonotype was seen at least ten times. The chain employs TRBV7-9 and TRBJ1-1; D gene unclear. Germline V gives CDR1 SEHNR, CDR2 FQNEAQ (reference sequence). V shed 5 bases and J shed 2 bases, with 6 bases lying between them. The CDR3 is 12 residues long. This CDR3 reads CASSPSNTEAFF. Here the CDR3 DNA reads TGTGCCAGCAGCCCTTCTAACACTGAAGCTTTCTTT. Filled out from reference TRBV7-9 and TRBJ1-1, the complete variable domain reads DTGVSQNPRHKITKRGQNVTFRCDPISEHNRLYWYRQTLGQGPEFLTYFQNEAQLEKSRLLSDRFSAERPKGSFSTLEIQRTEQGDSAMYLCASSPSNTEAFFGQGTRLTVV.

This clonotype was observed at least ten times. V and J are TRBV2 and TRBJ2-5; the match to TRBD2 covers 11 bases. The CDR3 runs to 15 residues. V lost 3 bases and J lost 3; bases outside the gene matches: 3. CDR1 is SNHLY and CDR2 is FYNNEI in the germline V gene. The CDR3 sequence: CASSDTGLAEETQYF. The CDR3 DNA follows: TGTGCCAGCAGTGATACGGGACTAGCGGAAGAGACCCAGTACTTC.

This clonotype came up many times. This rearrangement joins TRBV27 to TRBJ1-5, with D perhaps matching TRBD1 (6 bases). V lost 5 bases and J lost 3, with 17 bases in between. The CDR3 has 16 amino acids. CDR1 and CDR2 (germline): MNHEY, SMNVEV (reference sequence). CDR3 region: CASSPSSGQINQPQHF. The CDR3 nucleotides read TGTGCCAGCAGTCCGAGTAGTGGACAGATCAATCAGCCCCAGCATTTT.

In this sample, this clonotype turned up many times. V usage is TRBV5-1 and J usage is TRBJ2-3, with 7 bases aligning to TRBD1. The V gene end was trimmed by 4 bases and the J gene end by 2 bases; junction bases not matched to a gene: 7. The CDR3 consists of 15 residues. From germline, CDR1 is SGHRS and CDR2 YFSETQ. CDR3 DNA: TGCGCCAGCAGCCCACAGGGGTACCTCACAGATACGCAGTATTTT. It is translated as CASSPQGYLTDTQYF.

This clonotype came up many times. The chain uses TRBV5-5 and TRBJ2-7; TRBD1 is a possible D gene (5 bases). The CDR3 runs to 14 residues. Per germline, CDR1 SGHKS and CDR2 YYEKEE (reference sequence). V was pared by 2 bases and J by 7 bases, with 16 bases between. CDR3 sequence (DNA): TGTGCCAGCAGCTTCGACAGCCAAGCAGGGGAGCAGTACTTC. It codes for CASSFDSQAGEQYF.

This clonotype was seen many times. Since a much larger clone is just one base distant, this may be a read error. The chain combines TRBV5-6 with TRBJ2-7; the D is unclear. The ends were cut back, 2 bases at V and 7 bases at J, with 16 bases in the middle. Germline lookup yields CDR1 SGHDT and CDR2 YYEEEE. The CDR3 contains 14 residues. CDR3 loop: CASSFSPLEEEQYF. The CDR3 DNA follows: TGTGCCAGCAGCTTTTCCCCGCTCGAGGAAGAGCAGTACTTC.

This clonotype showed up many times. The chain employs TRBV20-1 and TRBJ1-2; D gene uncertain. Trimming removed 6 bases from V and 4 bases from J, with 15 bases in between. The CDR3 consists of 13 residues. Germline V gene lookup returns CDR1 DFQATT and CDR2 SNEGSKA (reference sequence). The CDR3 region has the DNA TGCAGTGCCGTCCGTCGGGAGGTCTATGGCTACACCTTC. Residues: CSAVRREVYGYTF.

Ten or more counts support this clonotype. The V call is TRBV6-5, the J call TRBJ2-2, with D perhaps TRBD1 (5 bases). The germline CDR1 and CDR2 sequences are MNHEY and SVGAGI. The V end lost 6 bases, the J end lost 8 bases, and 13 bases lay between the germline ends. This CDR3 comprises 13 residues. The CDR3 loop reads CASSRGYRGELFF. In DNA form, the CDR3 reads TGTGCCAGCAGCCGAGGTTACAGGGGGGAGCTGTTTTTT.

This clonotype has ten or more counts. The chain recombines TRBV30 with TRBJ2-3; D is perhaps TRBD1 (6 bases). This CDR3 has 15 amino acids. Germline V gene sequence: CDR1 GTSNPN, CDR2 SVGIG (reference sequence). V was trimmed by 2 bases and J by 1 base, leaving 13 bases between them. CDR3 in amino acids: CAWSRTDTRTDTQYF. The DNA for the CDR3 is TGTGCCTGGAGTCGGACAGATACACGCACAGATACGCAGTATTTT.

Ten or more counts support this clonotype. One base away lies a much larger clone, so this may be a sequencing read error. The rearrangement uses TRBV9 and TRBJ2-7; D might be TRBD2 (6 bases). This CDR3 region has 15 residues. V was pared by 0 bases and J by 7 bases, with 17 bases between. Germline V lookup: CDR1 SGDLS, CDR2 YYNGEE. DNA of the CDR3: TGTGCCAGCAGCGTAGCGACTAGAGGGCCAATAGAGCAGTACTTC. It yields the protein CASSVATRGPIEQYF.

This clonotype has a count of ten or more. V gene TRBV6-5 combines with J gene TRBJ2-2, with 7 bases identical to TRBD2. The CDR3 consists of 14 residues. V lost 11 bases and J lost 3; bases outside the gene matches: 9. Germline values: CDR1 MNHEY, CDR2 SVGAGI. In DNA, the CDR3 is TGTGCCTCCAAAATGGGGGGGTACACCGGGGAGCTGTTTTTT. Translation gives CASKMGGYTGELFF.

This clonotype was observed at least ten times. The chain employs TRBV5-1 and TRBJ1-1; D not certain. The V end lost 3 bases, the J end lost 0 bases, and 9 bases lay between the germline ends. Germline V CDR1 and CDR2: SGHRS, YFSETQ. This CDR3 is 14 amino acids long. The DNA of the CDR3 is TGCGCCAGCAGCTCTGATGCGATGAACACTGAAGCTTTCTTT. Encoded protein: CASSSDAMNTEAFF.

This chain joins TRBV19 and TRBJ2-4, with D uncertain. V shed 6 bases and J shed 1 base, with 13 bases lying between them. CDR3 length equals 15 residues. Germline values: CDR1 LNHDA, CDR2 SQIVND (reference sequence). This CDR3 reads CASRRVSGAKNIQYF. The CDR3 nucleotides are TGTGCCAGTAGAAGAGTAAGTGGTGCCAAAAACATTCAGTACTTC.

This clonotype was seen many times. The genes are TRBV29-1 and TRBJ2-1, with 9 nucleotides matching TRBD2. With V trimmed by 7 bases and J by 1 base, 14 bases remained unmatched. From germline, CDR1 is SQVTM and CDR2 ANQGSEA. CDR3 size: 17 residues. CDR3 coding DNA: TGCAGCGCCGAATGGACTAGCGTAATGGGTTCCTACAATGAGCAGTTCTTC. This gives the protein CSAEWTSVMGSYNEQFF.

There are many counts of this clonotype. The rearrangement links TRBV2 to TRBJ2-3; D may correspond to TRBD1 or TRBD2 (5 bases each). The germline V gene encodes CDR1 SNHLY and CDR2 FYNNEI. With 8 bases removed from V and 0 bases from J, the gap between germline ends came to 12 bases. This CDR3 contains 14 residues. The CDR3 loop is CASRDGYSTDTQYF. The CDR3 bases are TGTGCCAGCCGGGACGGGTATAGCACAGATACGCAGTATTTT.

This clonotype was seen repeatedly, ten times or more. The CDR3 sequence is CASSVEIERVNQPQHF. CDR3 in DNA: TGTGCCAGCAGCGTAGAGATAGAAAGGGTCAATCAGCCCCAGCATTTT. The chain links TRBV9 to TRBJ1-5; D is ambiguous. Trimming took off 0 bases at V and 3 bases at J, with 13 bases between the two ends. CDR1 SGDLS and CDR2 YYNGEE come from the germline V gene. CDR3 length equals 16 residues.

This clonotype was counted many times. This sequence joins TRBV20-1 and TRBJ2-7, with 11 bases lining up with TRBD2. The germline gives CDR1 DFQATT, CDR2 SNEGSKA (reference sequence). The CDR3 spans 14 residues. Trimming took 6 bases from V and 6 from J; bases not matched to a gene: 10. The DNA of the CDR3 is TGCAGTGCGGGCGCTAGCGGGGGGTCTTCCGAGCAGTACTTC. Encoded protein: CSAGASGGSSEQYF.

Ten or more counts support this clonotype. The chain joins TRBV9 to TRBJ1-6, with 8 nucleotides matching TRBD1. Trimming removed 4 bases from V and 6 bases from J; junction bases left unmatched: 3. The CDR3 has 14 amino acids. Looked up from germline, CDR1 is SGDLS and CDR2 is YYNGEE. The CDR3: CASSQGQANSPLHF. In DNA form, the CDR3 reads TGTGCCAGCAGCCAGGGACAGGCTAATTCACCCCTCCACTTT.

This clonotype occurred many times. The CDR3 DNA is TGTGCCAGCAGGGGACCGGGACAGCCCCCGCCTGAGCAGTTCTTC. Residues: CASRGPGQPPPEQFF. The genes are TRBV7-8 and TRBJ2-1, with 7 bases lining up with TRBD1. The CDR3 covers 15 residues. Germline V gene data show CDR1 as SGHVS and CDR2 as FQNEAQ. Losses at the gene ends were 6 bases for V and 9 bases for J; bases not matched to a gene: 14.

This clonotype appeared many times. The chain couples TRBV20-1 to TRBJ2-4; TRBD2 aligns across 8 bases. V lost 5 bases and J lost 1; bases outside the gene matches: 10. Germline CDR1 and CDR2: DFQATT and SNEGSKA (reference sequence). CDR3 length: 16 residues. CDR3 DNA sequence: TGCAGTGCTGGGGCGGGGGGTGTCGTGGCCAAAAACATTCAGTACTTC. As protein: CSAGAGGVVAKNIQYF.

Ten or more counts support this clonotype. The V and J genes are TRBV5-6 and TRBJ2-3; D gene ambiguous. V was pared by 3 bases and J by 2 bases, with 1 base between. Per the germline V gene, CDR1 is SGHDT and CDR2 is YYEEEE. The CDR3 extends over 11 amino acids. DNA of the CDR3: TGTGCCAGCAGCTCCACAGATACGCAGTATTTT. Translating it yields CASSSTDTQYF.

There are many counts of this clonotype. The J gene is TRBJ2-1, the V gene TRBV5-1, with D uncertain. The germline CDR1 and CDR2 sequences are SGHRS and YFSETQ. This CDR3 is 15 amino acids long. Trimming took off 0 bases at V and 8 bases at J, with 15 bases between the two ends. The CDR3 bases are TGCGCCAGCAGCTTGGGTAGCCCTGAAGGATATGAGCAGTTCTTC. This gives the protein CASSLGSPEGYEQFF.

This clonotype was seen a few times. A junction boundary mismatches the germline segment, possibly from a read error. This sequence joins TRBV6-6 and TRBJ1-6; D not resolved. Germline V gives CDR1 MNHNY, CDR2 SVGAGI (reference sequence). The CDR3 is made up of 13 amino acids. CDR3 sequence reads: CASSTRPNSPLHF. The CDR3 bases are TGTGCCAGCAGTACCAGACCGAATTCACCCCTACACTTT.

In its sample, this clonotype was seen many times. CDR3 in amino acids: CSFSPGGTDTQYF. Here the CDR3 DNA reads TGCAGTTTCAGTCCCGGGGGGACAGATACGCAGTATTTT. The chain joins TRBV20-1 to TRBJ2-3, with TRBD2 matching over 7 bases. Germline V gene sequence: CDR1 DFQATT, CDR2 SNEGSKA (reference sequence). The V gene end was trimmed by 8 bases and the J gene end by 3 bases; junction bases not matched to a gene: 8. The CDR3 covers 13 residues.

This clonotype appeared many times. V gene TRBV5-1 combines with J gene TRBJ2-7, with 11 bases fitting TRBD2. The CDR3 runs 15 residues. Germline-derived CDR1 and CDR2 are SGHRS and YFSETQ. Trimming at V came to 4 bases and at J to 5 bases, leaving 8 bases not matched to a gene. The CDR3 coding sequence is TGCGCCAGCAGCCCGCCGACTAGCGGGGTTGACGAGCAGTACTTC. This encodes CASSPPTSGVDEQYF.

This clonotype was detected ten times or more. The CDR3 DNA is TGTGCCAGCAGCTTAGGACAGGGCTCCTACAATGAGCAGTTCTTC. It yields the protein CASSLGQGSYNEQFF. The rearrangement uses TRBV11-2 and TRBJ2-1, with TRBD1 identical over 7 bases. Germline V gene sequence: CDR1 SGHAT, CDR2 FQNNGV. The CDR3 consists of 15 residues. After removal of 1 base from V and 0 bases from J, the junction contained 0 bases not matched to a gene. Looking up the rest from reference TRBV11-2 and TRBJ2-1 gives the full variable domain: EAGVAQSPRYKIIEKRQSVAFWCNPISGHATLYWYQQILGQGPKLLIQFQNNGVVDDSQLPKDRFSAERLKGVDSTLKIQPAKLEDSAVYLCASSLGQGSYNEQFFGPGTRLTVL.

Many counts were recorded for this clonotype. As DNA, the CDR3 is TGCGCCAGCAGCTTGGTACAGGGGAAACTGTTTTTT. Amino acid sequence: CASSLVQGKLFF. This chain connects TRBV5-1 to TRBJ1-4, with TRBD1 matching 7 bases. With V trimmed by 0 bases and J by 11 bases, 1 base remained unmatched. Germline-derived CDR1 and CDR2 are SGHRS and YFSETQ. The CDR3 spans 12 residues.